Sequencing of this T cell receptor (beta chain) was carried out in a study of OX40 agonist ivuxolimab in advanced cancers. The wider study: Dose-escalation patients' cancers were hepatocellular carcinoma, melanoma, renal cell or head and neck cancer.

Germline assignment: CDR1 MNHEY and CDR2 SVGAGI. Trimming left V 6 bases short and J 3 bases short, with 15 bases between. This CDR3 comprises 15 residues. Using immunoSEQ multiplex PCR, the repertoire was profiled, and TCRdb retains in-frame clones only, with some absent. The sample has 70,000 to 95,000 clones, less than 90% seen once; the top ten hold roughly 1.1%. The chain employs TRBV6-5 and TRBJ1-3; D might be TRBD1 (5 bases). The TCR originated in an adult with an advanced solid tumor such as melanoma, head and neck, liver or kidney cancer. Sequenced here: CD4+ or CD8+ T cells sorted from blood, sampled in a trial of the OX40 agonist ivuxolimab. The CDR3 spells CASSPDGAGGNTIYF. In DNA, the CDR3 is TGTGCCAGCAGCCCCGACGGGGCTGGTGGAAACACCATATATTTT.